Shown below are 5 T cell receptor beta chains from a single sample sequenced in a study of T cells expressing NK-cell markers (dated by TCRdb to the early 2020s). The method was 5' RACE. Reads for this sample came from an Illumina HiSeq 2000. TCRdb reprocessed the public reads and reports one entry per CDR3 protein sequence, without DNA. This sample's listing comprises a few hundred thousand distinct CDR3 sequences. The ten largest clones capture 5% to 5.5% of the sample. The specimen sequenced was blood T cells: a sorted CD56 or NKG2C T cell subset, CD4+ or CD8+ T cells, or bulk PBMC T cells (not recorded which). These receptors were collected from a man aged 18-69 years in good health.

V and J are TRBV28 and TRBJ2-3; TCRdb designates TRBD1, a call that cannot be tested without DNA. The CDR3 has 15 amino acids. CDR1 and CDR2 from the germline V gene are MDHEN and SYDVKM. Here the CDR3 reads CASSLRVRGTDTQYF. Variable domain in full (rest from reference TRBV28 and TRBJ2-3): DVKVTQSSRYLVKRTGEKVFLECVQDMDHENMFWYRQDPGLGLRLIYFSYDVKMKEKGDIPEGYSVSREKKERFSLILESASTNQTSMYLCASSLRVRGTDTQYFGPGTRLTVL.

The J gene is TRBJ2-5, the V gene TRBV6-5. The CDR3 is 14 residues long. Germline V gene lookup returns CDR1 MNHEY and CDR2 SVGAGI. This CDR3 is CASSYGGSQETQYF.

This chain uses TRBV7-6 with TRBJ2-5; TCRdb's D call of TRBD2 is untestable without DNA. The germline V gene encodes CDR1 SGHVS and CDR2 FNYEAQ. The CDR3 totals 16 residues. The CDR3 reads CASSPAGGTSQETQYF.

This chain connects TRBV6-6 to TRBJ1-1; TCRdb calls TRBD1, which cannot be checked without DNA. The CDR3 extends over 12 amino acids. Per germline, CDR1 MNHNY and CDR2 SVGAGI (reference sequence). The CDR3 sequence: CASHRGITEAFF.

This rearrangement joins TRBV7-9 to TRBJ2-7; without DNA, the TCRdb call of TRBD1 cannot be checked. The CDR3 is made up of 15 amino acids. Germline CDR1 is SEHNR and CDR2 is FQNEAQ (reference sequence). CDR3 sequence: CASSRTGALPYEQYF.